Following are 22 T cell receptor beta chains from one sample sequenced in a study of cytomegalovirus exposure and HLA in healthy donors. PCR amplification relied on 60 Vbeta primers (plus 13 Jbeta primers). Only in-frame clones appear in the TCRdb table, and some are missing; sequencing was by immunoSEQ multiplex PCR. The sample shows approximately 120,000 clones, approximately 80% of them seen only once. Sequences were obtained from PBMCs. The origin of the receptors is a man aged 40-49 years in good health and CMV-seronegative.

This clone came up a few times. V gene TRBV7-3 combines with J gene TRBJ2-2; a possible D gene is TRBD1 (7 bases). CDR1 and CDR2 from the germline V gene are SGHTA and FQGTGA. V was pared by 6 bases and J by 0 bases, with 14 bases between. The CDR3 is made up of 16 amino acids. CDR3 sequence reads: CASSQGGVPNTGELFF. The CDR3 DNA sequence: TGTGCCAGCAGTCAGGGGGGAGTTCCGAACACCGGGGAGCTGTTTTTT. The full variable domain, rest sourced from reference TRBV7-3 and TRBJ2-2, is GAGVSQTPSNKVTEKGKYVELRCDPISGHTALYWYRQSLGQGPEFLIYFQGTGAADDSGLPNDRFFAVRPEGSVSTLKIQRTERGDSAVYLCASSQGGVPNTGELFFGEGSRLTVL.

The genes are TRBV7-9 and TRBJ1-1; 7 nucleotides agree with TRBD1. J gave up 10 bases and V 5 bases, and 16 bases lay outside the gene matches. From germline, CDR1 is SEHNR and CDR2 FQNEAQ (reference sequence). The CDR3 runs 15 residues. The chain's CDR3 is CASSRIEGGGFGAFF. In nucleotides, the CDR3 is TGTGCCAGCAGCCGGATAGAAGGAGGGGGCTTTGGAGCTTTCTTT.

This CDR3 reads CASSVESRHWNTGELFF. The DNA of the CDR3 is TGTGCCAGCAGCGTAGAATCCCGACACTGGAACACCGGGGAGCTGTTTTTT. The chain has TRBV9 and TRBJ2-2; D is ambiguous. V was cut by 0 bases and J by 1 base, with 13 bases left in between. Germline lookup yields CDR1 SGDLS and CDR2 YYNGEE. The CDR3 consists of 17 residues.

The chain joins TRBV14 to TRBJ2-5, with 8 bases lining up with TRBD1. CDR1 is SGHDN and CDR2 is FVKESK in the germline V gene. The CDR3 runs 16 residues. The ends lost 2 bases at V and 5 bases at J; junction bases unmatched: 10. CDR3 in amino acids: CASSQPKKDRAETQYF. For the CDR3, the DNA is TGTGCCAGCAGCCAACCAAAGAAGGACAGGGCTGAGACCCAGTACTTC.

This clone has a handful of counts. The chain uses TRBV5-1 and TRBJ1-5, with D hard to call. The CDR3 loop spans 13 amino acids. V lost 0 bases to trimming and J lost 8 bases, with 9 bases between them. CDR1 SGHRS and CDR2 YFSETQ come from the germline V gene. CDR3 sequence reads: CASSLAAHEPQHF. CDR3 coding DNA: TGCGCCAGCAGCTTGGCCGCGCATGAGCCCCAGCATTTT.

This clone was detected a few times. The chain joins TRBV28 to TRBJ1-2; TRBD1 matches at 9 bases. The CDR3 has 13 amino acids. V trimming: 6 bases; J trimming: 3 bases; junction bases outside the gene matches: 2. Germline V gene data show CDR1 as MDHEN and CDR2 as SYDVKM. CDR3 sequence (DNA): TGTGCCAGCAGGCGGACAGGGGACTATGGCTACACCTTC. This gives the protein CASRRTGDYGYTF.

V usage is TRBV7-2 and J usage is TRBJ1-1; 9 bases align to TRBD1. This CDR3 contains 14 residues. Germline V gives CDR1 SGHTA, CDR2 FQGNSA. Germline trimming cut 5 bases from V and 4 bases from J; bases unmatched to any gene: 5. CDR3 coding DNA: TGTGCCAGCAGCCGCAAGACAGGGGGCACTGAAGCTTTCTTT. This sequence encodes CASSRKTGGTEAFF.

The chain's CDR3 is CASSRTGPLGYGYTF. Here the CDR3 DNA reads TGTGCCAGTAGTAGGACAGGCCCTCTTGGATATGGCTACACCTTC. The chain combines TRBV19 with TRBJ1-2; 7 positions match TRBD1. Germline V gene data show CDR1 as LNHDA and CDR2 as SQIVND (reference sequence). This CDR3 has 15 amino acids. Trimming took 4 bases from V and 5 from J; bases not matched to a gene: 10.

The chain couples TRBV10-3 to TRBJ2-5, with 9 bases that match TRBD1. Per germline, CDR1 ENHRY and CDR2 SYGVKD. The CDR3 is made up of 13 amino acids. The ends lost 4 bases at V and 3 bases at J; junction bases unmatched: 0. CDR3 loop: CAISGDREETQYF. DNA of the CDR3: TGTGCCATCAGTGGGGACAGGGAAGAGACCCAGTACTTC.

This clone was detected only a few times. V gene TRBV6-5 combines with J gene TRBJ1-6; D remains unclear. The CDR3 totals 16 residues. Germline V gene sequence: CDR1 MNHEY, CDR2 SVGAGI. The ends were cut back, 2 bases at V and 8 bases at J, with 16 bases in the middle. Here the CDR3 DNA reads TGTGCCAGCAGTTACAGTTACGAGCCTCCCGATTCACCCCTCCACTTT. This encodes CASSYSYEPPDSPLHF.

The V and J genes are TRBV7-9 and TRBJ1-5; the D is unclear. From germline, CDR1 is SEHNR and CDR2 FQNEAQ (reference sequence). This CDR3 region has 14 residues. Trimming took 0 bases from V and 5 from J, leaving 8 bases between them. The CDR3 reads CASSLAAFDQPQHF. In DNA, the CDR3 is TGTGCCAGCAGCTTAGCTGCGTTTGATCAGCCCCAGCATTTT.

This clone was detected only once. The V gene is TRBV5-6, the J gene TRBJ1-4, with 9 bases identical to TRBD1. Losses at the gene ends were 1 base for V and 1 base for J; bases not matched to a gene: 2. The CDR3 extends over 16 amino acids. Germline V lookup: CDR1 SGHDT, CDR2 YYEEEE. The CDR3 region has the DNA TGTGCCAGCAGCTTGCCGGACAGGGGAACTAATGAAAAACTGTTTTTT. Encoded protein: CASSLPDRGTNEKLFF.

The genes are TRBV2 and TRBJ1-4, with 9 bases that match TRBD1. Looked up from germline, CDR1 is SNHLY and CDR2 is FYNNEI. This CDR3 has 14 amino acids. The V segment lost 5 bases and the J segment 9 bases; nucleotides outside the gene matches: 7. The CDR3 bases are TGTGCCAGCAGTAGGGGGACAGGGATCCAAAAACTGTTTTTT. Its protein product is CASSRGTGIQKLFF.

CDR3 residues: CASSQLTGPNEKLFF. As DNA, the CDR3 is TGTGCCAGCAGTCAACTGACAGGTCCTAATGAAAAACTGTTTTTT. This rearrangement joins TRBV7-7 to TRBJ1-4; maybe TRBD1 (6 bases). The CDR3 sequence is 15 residues long. The V end was cut by 6 bases, the J end by 3 bases, with 14 bases between. The germline V gene encodes CDR1 SSHAT and CDR2 FNYEAQ (reference sequence).

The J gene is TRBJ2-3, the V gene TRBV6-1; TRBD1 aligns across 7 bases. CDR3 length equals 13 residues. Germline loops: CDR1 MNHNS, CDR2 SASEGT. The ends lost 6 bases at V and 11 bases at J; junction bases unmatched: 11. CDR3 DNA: TGTGCCAGCAGACTCCAGACAGGGCTTGGGCAGTATTTT. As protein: CASRLQTGLGQYF.

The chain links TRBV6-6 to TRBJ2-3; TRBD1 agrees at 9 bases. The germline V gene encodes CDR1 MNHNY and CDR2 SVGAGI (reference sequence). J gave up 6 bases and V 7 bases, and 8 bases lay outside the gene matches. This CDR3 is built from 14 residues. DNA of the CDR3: TGTGCCAGCACCCCCGGGACAGGGAGGGATACGCAGTATTTT. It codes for CASTPGTGRDTQYF.

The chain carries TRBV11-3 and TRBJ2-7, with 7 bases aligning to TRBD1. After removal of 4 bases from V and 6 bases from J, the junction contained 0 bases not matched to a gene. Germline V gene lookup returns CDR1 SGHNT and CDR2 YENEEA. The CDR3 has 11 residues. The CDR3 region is CASSSGGEQYF. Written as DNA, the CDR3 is TGTGCCAGCAGCTCAGGGGGCGAGCAGTACTTC.

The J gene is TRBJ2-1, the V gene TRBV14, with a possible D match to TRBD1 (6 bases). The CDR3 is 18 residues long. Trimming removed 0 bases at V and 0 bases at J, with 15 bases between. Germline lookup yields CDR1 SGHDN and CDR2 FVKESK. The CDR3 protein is CASSQEGRQASSYNEQFF. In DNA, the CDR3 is TGTGCCAGCAGCCAAGAGGGACGACAGGCTAGCTCCTACAATGAGCAGTTCTTC.

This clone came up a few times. The CDR3 DNA reads as TGTGCCAGCAGTCGACAGGGCACTGAAGCTTTCTTT. Translation: CASSRQGTEAFF. The chain recombines TRBV7-2 with TRBJ1-1; 7 nucleotides agree with TRBD1. The CDR3 runs 12 residues. V shed 6 bases and J 4 bases; nucleotides not matched to a gene: 2. Germline CDR1 SGHTA, CDR2 FQGNSA.

This CDR3 is CASSIMVASSGNTIYF. In DNA form, the CDR3 reads TGTGCCAGTAGTATCATGGTGGCAAGCTCTGGAAACACCATATATTTT. This chain links TRBV19 with TRBJ1-3; D is unresolved. V lost 3 bases and J lost 0, with 12 bases in between. This CDR3 has 16 amino acids. Germline V gene data show CDR1 as LNHDA and CDR2 as SQIVND (reference sequence).

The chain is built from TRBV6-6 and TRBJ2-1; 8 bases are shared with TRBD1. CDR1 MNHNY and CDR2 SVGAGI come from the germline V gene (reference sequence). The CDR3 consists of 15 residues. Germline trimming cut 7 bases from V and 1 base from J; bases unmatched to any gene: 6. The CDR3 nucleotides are TGTGCCAGCATGACAGGGGCCCGATCCTACAATGAGCAGTTCTTC. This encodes CASMTGARSYNEQFF.

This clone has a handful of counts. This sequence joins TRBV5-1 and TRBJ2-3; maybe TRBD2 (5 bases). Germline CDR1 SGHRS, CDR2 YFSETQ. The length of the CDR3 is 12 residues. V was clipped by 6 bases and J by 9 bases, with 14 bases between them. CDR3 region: CASTQLEGTQYF. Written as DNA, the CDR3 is TGCGCCAGCACACAGCTAGAGGGCACGCAGTATTTT.